These 5 T cell receptor beta chains were sequenced from one sample in a study of blood T cell repertoires in COVID-19. The method was immunoSEQ multiplex PCR; TCRdb's version includes in-frame clones alone and lacks a portion of them. The sample lists approximately 240,000 clones, under 85% occurring once. The specimen sequenced was peripheral blood. These receptors were collected from a woman in her thirties or forties with active or convalescent COVID-19.

In this sample, this clone turned up once. The rearrangement joins TRBV7-2 to TRBJ2-1; TRBD1 matches 7 bases. CDR1 and CDR2 (germline): SGHTA, FQGNSA. This CDR3 spans 14 amino acids. V lost 1 base and J lost 7; bases outside the gene matches: 4. CDR3 protein: CASSLGSRGNEQFF. The CDR3 region has the DNA TGTGCCAGCAGCTTAGGGAGCAGGGGGAATGAGCAGTTCTTC.

The chain recombines TRBV6-6 with TRBJ1-5, with a tentative D call TRBD1 (6 bases). Trimming left V 6 bases short and J 1 base short, with 16 bases between. The CDR3 is made up of 16 amino acids. Per germline, CDR1 MNHNY and CDR2 SVGAGI (reference sequence). CDR3 nucleotide sequence: TGTGCCAGCAGGTCCTTTGGGACACTGAGCAATCAGCCCCAGCATTTT. Protein: CASRSFGTLSNQPQHF.

The rearrangement uses TRBV28 and TRBJ1-4; TRBD1 is a possible D gene (6 bases). The CDR3 contains 13 residues. V was pared by 7 bases and J by 7 bases, with 13 bases between. Germline CDR1 MDHEN, CDR2 SYDVKM. CDR3 region: CASMGASSEKLFF. The CDR3 coding sequence is TGTGCCAGCATGGGGGCTTCGAGTGAAAAACTGTTTTTT.

The chain is built from TRBV11-2 and TRBJ1-6; D ambiguous. Trimming shortened V by 5 bases and J by 6 bases, and 8 bases separated the two germline ends. CDR3 length: 13 residues. The germline V gene has CDR1 SGHAT and CDR2 FQNNGV. CDR3 loop: CASSPPGNSPLHF. CDR3 DNA: TGTGCCAGCAGCCCACCGGGTAATTCACCCCTCCACTTT.

This clone was detected a few times. J is TRBJ2-5 and V is TRBV19; the D gene is possibly TRBD1 (7 bases). The germline V gene encodes CDR1 LNHDA and CDR2 SQIVND (reference sequence). The ends were cut back, 6 bases at V and 7 bases at J, with 9 bases in the middle. The CDR3 totals 11 residues. In nucleotides, the CDR3 is TGTGCCAGTAGCCAGGGGGGGACCCAGTACTTC. Protein sequence: CASSQGGTQYF.